The 31 T cell receptor beta chains in this list originate from one sample, sequenced in a study of blood T cell repertoires in COVID-19. Some clones are missing from TCRdb's copy, which holds only in-frame ones; the method was immunoSEQ multiplex PCR. The sample holds over 350,000 clones, approximately 91% seen once. The sequencing sample was made of PBMCs or T cells enriched from blood (not recorded which). These receptors were obtained from a woman between 35 and 50 years old who had been exposed to COVID-19.

The chain joins TRBV30 to TRBJ1-1; no reliable D call. The V and J ends lost 3 bases and 11 bases respectively, with 16 bases between them. Germline CDR1 and CDR2: GTSNPN and SVGIG (reference sequence). This CDR3 is 12 amino acids long. The DNA for the CDR3 is TGTGCCTGGAGGGATGGACCCTCGGGGGCTTTCTTT. Translating it yields CAWRDGPSGAFF.

This sequence joins TRBV20-1 and TRBJ2-5; TRBD1 agrees at 7 bases. The CDR3 extends over 15 amino acids. Trimming took 3 bases from V and 2 from J; bases not matched to a gene: 9. The germline gives CDR1 DFQATT, CDR2 SNEGSKA (reference sequence). CDR3 region: CSASRQGVNQETQYF. In DNA form, the CDR3 reads TGCAGTGCTAGTAGACAGGGAGTTAATCAAGAGACCCAGTACTTC.

J is TRBJ1-1 and V is TRBV25-1; no firm D call. The germline V and J ends were trimmed by 6 bases and 7 bases, with 6 bases remaining between them. The CDR3 is 10 amino acids. Germline values: CDR1 MGHDK, CDR2 SYGVNS. CDR3 DNA sequence: TGTGCCAGCAGGTCCGTTGAAGCTTTCTTT. Translating it yields CASRSVEAFF.

The rearrangement joins TRBV27 to TRBJ2-7; 7 bases align to TRBD1. Germline V CDR1 and CDR2: MNHEY, SMNVEV (reference sequence). This CDR3 comprises 13 residues. V dropped 7 bases and J dropped 3; count of bases not matched to a gene: 6. CDR3 region: CASIRQGGYEQYF. CDR3 coding DNA: TGTGCCAGCATTAGACAGGGTGGCTACGAGCAGTACTTC.

The V and J genes are TRBV5-4 and TRBJ2-5, with D uncertain. The CDR3 runs 17 residues. The germline gives CDR1 SGHNT, CDR2 YYREEE (reference sequence). The germline V and J ends were trimmed by 0 bases and 5 bases, with 20 bases remaining between them. The CDR3 sequence is CASSLGVGVEFRETQYF. In DNA form, the CDR3 reads TGTGCCAGCAGCTTGGGGGTAGGAGTGGAATTCCGGGAGACCCAGTACTTC.

The V call is TRBV7-8, the J call TRBJ1-2, with TRBD1 matching 9 bases. The CDR3 has 16 residues. The J segment lost 6 bases and the V segment lost 5 bases, leaving 13 bases of the junction unmatched. CDR1 SGHVS and CDR2 FQNEAQ come from the germline V gene. CDR3 protein: CASSAGTGFPRDGYTF. The CDR3, as DNA: TGTGCCAGCAGCGCCGGGACAGGGTTTCCCAGGGATGGCTACACCTTC.

DNA of the CDR3: TGTGCCAGCACCGCTTCCGGGGGGATGAGCAATCAGCCCCAGCATTTT. This sequence encodes CASTASGGMSNQPQHF. The rearrangement uses TRBV27 and TRBJ1-5; TRBD1 might be the D (5 bases). The CDR3 sequence is 16 residues long. The germline V gene encodes CDR1 MNHEY and CDR2 SMNVEV (reference sequence). Trimming removed 7 bases at V and 1 base at J, with 17 bases between.

J is TRBJ2-6 and V is TRBV27; 10 bases match TRBD1. The CDR3 sequence is 16 residues long. The V gene's germline CDR1 is MNHEY and CDR2 SMNVEV (reference sequence). Trimming took 5 bases from V and 2 from J; bases not matched to a gene: 3. The chain's CDR3 is CASSADRGPGANVLTF. The CDR3 nucleotides read TGTGCCAGCAGTGCTGACAGGGGGCCTGGGGCCAACGTCCTGACTTTC. Together with reference TRBV27 and TRBJ2-6, the CDR3 gives the full variable domain: EAQVTQNPRYLITVTGKKLTVTCSQNMNHEYMSWYRQDPGLGLRQIYYSMNVEVTDKGDVPEGYKVSRKEKRNFPLILESPSPNQTSLYFCASSADRGPGANVLTFGAGSRLTVL.

The V and J genes are TRBV7-9 and TRBJ1-2; D unclear. This CDR3 has 15 residues. V lost 5 bases to trimming and J lost 0 bases, with 13 bases between them. Per the germline V gene, CDR1 is SEHNR and CDR2 is FQNEAQ (reference sequence). CDR3 DNA sequence: TGTGCCAGCAGCCCGTCCGGGGTTTCTAACTATGGCTACACCTTC. This sequence encodes CASSPSGVSNYGYTF. The variable domain in full, with the rest retrieved from reference TRBV7-9 and TRBJ1-2, is DTGVSQNPRHKITKRGQNVTFRCDPISEHNRLYWYRQTLGQGPEFLTYFQNEAQLEKSRLLSDRFSAERPKGSFSTLEIQRTEQGDSAMYLCASSPSGVSNYGYTFGSGTRLTVV.

V usage is TRBV6-2 or TRBV6-3 and J usage is TRBJ2-6; tentatively, D is TRBD2 (5 bases). The CDR3 contains 18 residues. Germline V CDR1 and CDR2: MNHEY, SVGEGT. V lost 5 bases to trimming and J lost 2 bases, with 19 bases between them. CDR3 nucleotides: TGTGCCAGCAGTCACGCGGGCCTTCCGCCGCCTGGGGCCAACGTCCTGACTTTC. This codes for CASSHAGLPPPGANVLTF.

The chain has TRBV6-2 or TRBV6-3 and TRBJ2-7; TRBD2 matches 9 bases. The CDR3 totals 16 residues. Losses at the gene ends were 0 bases for V and 1 base for J; bases not matched to a gene: 4. CDR1 and CDR2 (germline): MNHEY, SVGEGT. DNA of the CDR3: TGTGCCAGCAGTTACTCGAGCGGGAGGTCGTCCTACGAGCAGTACTTC. As protein: CASSYSSGRSSYEQYF.

The chain carries TRBV5-1 and TRBJ1-2, with unresolved D. The germline V gene has CDR1 SGHRS and CDR2 YFSETQ. The CDR3 contains 13 residues. The V and J ends lost 0 bases and 7 bases respectively, with 10 bases between them. CDR3 amino acids: CASSLAGTSGYTF. CDR3 nucleotides: TGCGCCAGCAGCTTGGCTGGTACATCTGGCTACACCTTC. The complete variable domain, with remaining parts taken from reference TRBV5-1 and TRBJ1-2, reads KAGVTQTPRYLIKTRGQQVTLSCSPISGHRSVSWYQQTPGQGLQFLFEYFSETQRNKGNFPGRFSGRQFSNSRSEMNVSTLELGDSALYLCASSLAGTSGYTFGSGTRLTVV.

As regards this clone: One end of the junction does not line up with germline, which may come from a read error. This chain connects TRBV7-7 to TRBJ1-1, with 12 bases matching TRBD1. Germline CDR1 and CDR2: SSHAT and FNYEAQ (reference sequence). This CDR3 has 20 residues. The CDR3 DNA reads as TGTGCTAGCAGCTTAGGCCCGGTCGCCGGGACAGGGGGCCCGGTCACTGAAGCTTTCTTT. Encoded protein: CASSLGPVAGTGGPVTEAFF.

In its sample, this clone was seen once. The chain recombines TRBV7-2 with TRBJ2-7; a possible D gene is TRBD1 (5 bases). The CDR3 has 15 residues. Germline CDR1 and CDR2: SGHTA and FQGNSA. The V end was cut by 1 base, the J end by 3 bases, with 13 bases between. CDR3 coding DNA: TGTGCCAGCAGCTTAGGAATCAGGGCCAACTACGAGCAGTACTTC. As protein: CASSLGIRANYEQYF.

The V gene is TRBV2, the J gene TRBJ1-5, with 8 bases matching TRBD1. The CDR3 consists of 14 residues. V trimming: 4 bases; J trimming: 2 bases; junction bases outside the gene matches: 1. CDR1 and CDR2 (germline): SNHLY, FYNNEI. This CDR3 is CASSATGGNQPQHF. The CDR3 DNA is TGTGCCAGCAGTGCGACAGGGGGCAATCAGCCCCAGCATTTT.

The chain couples TRBV3-1 (or the pseudogene TRBV3-2) to TRBJ2-1; D unresolved. With 3 bases removed from V and 2 bases from J, the gap between germline ends came to 8 bases. CDR3 length: 14 residues. Germline V lookup: CDR1 LGHDT, CDR2 YNNKEL (reference sequence). The CDR3 region is CASSHHEAYNEQFF. The CDR3 region has the DNA TGTGCCAGCAGCCATCACGAGGCCTACAATGAGCAGTTCTTC.

The chain carries TRBV18 and TRBJ2-6, with TRBD1 identical over 7 bases. Looked up from germline, CDR1 is KGHSH and CDR2 is LQKENI. The CDR3 totals 16 residues. V lost 3 bases and J lost 2; bases outside the gene matches: 4. Here the CDR3 DNA reads TGTGCCAGCTCACCTGACAGGGTAGCTGGGGCCAACGTCCTGACTTTC. Amino acids: CASSPDRVAGANVLTF. Full variable domain (outside the CDR3, taken from reference TRBV18 and TRBJ2-6): NAGVMQNPRHLVRRRGQEARLRCSPMKGHSHVYWYRQLPEEGLKFMVYLQKENIIDESGMPKERFSAEFPKEGPSILRIQQVVRGDSAAYFCASSPDRVAGANVLTFGAGSRLTVL.

The rearrangement uses TRBV7-8 and TRBJ2-7; D remains ambiguous. The CDR3 is 15 residues long. V dropped 1 base and J dropped 0 bases, with 10 bases sitting between them. The germline CDR1 and CDR2 sequences are SGHVS and FQNEAQ. The chain's CDR3 is CASSLEIGGSYEQYF. The DNA for the CDR3 is TGTGCCAGCAGCTTAGAGATTGGCGGCTCCTACGAGCAGTACTTC.

The rearrangement joins TRBV5-4 to TRBJ1-1; TRBD1 matches at 11 bases. The V segment lost 3 bases and the J segment 4 bases; nucleotides outside the gene matches: 5. CDR1 and CDR2 from the germline V gene are SGHNT and YYREEE (reference sequence). This CDR3 comprises 15 residues. The CDR3 loop reads CASSWTGGYGTEAFF. The CDR3 DNA is TGTGCCAGCAGCTGGACAGGGGGCTATGGCACTGAAGCTTTCTTT.

The chain recombines TRBV7-8 with TRBJ2-1; 8 bases are a match to TRBD1. The CDR3 consists of 16 residues. CDR1 is SGHVS and CDR2 is FQNEAQ in the germline V gene. V lost 2 bases to trimming and J lost 7 bases; unmatched junction nucleotides: 10. Written as DNA, the CDR3 is TGTGCCAGCAGCTTACCCGGGGCAGGGGGCCAAAATGAGCAGTTCTTC. Translated: CASSLPGAGGQNEQFF. The variable domain in full, with the rest retrieved from reference TRBV7-8 and TRBJ2-1, is GAGVSQSPRYKVAKRGQDVALRCDPISGHVSLFWYQQALGQGPEFLTYFQNEAQLDKSGLPSDRFFAERPEGSVSTLKIQRTQQEDSAVYLCASSLPGAGGQNEQFFGPGTRLTVL.

The chain joins TRBV19 to TRBJ2-5; a possible D gene is TRBD1 (6 bases). The CDR3 totals 14 residues. Looked up from germline, CDR1 is LNHDA and CDR2 is SQIVND (reference sequence). Between the trimmed V and J ends, which lost 4 bases and 2 bases, there was a span of 11 bases. This chain's CDR3 is CASSTRDKQETQYF. Here the CDR3 DNA reads TGTGCCAGTAGTACACGGGACAAACAAGAGACCCAGTACTTC.

The rearrangement joins TRBV10-1 to TRBJ1-1; 7 nucleotides align to TRBD1. Germline lookup yields CDR1 WNHNN and CDR2 SYGVQD (reference sequence). This CDR3 spans 14 amino acids. Unmatched junction bases numbered 12, after V lost 6 bases and J lost 8 bases. The CDR3 loop reads CASRPSGGQEEAFF. CDR3 bases: TGCGCCAGCAGGCCAAGCGGAGGACAGGAGGAAGCTTTCTTT.

V and J are TRBV2 and TRBJ1-2, with 9 bases that match TRBD1. Losses at the gene ends were 5 bases for V and 2 bases for J; bases not matched to a gene: 9. Germline values: CDR1 SNHLY, CDR2 FYNNEI. The CDR3 contains 16 residues. The CDR3 reads CASSYTDRGHNYGYTF. DNA of the CDR3: TGTGCCAGCAGTTACACGGACAGGGGACACAACTATGGCTACACCTTC.

The J gene is TRBJ1-5, the V gene TRBV3-1 (or the pseudogene TRBV3-2); maybe TRBD1 (5 bases). The CDR3 is 15 residues long. CDR1 and CDR2 (germline): LGHDT, YNNKEL (reference sequence). Trimming removed 0 bases at V and 4 bases at J, with 10 bases between. The CDR3 nucleotides read TGTGCCAGCAGCCAAGATAGGGGAAGTAATCAGCCCCAGCATTTT. Translating it yields CASSQDRGSNQPQHF.

The chain joins TRBV29-1 to TRBJ2-4, with TRBD2 matching 9 bases. Germline V CDR1 and CDR2: SQVTM, ANQGSEA. This CDR3 is built from 16 residues. Germline trimming cut 4 bases from V and 5 bases from J; bases unmatched to any gene: 12. The CDR3 nucleotides are TGCAGCGTTGTCAAGTCTCTAGCGGGGATCCAAAACATTCAGTACTTC. Its protein is CSVVKSLAGIQNIQYF.

V is TRBV7-9 and J is TRBJ2-7; D perhaps matches TRBD1 (6 bases). CDR3 length equals 14 residues. V was pared by 1 base and J by 3 bases, with 10 bases between. Germline assignment: CDR1 SEHNR and CDR2 FQNEAQ (reference sequence). The CDR3: CASSLGDTNYEQYF. DNA for the CDR3: TGTGCCAGCAGCTTAGGGGACACCAACTACGAGCAGTACTTC.

The chain is built from TRBV20-1 and TRBJ1-2; possible D gene TRBD1, 6 bases. Germline assignment: CDR1 DFQATT and CDR2 SNEGSKA (reference sequence). The V and J ends lost 5 bases and 11 bases respectively, with 15 bases between them. The CDR3 totals 11 residues. The CDR3 here is CSARTEEAYTF. DNA of the CDR3: TGCAGTGCTCGGACAGAAGAGGCGTACACCTTC.

This chain connects TRBV5-1 to TRBJ2-1; the match to TRBD2 covers 9 bases. Germline trimming cut 0 bases from V and 4 bases from J; bases unmatched to any gene: 5. Germline V CDR1 and CDR2: SGHRS, YFSETQ. CDR3 size: 16 residues. The CDR3 sequence is CASSLDSGSLYNEQFF. As DNA, the CDR3 is TGCGCCAGCAGCTTGGATAGCGGGAGCCTATACAATGAGCAGTTCTTC.

The CDR3 region is CASSRVPGQGAHGYTF. The CDR3 DNA is TGTGCCAGCAGCCGCGTACCGGGACAGGGGGCACATGGCTACACCTTC. This rearrangement joins TRBV3-1 (or the pseudogene TRBV3-2) to TRBJ1-2, with 12 bases matching TRBD1. Trimming took 4 bases from V and 6 from J; bases not matched to a gene: 9. This CDR3 contains 16 residues. Germline V gene lookup returns CDR1 LGHDT and CDR2 YNNKEL (reference sequence).

This chain uses TRBV5-1 with TRBJ2-4; possibly TRBD1 for D (6 bases). This CDR3 is 15 amino acids long. CDR1 is SGHRS, CDR2 YFSETQ, per germline. V was trimmed by 4 bases and J by 5 bases, leaving 16 bases between them. DNA for the CDR3: TGCGCCAGCAGCACGGTCCCGGGACAAGAAAACATTCAGTACTTC. As protein: CASSTVPGQENIQYF.

The chain couples TRBV9 to TRBJ1-4; 9 positions match TRBD1. The CDR3 contains 18 residues. In germline, CDR1 is SGDLS, CDR2 YYNGEE. After removal of 1 base from V and 3 bases from J, the junction contained 10 bases not matched to a gene. CDR3 protein: CASSVSPGQGTANEKLFF. The CDR3 nucleotides are TGTGCCAGCAGCGTAAGTCCGGGACAGGGTACGGCTAATGAAAAACTGTTTTTT.